This paragraph reports one T cell receptor beta chain. Antigen: not known. This entry comes from a study of radiotherapy plus CTLA-4 blockade in lung cancer. At the level of the study: Objective responses were recorded in roughly 20% of patients, with disease control recorded in 25% to 35%.

Clones were read by immunoSEQ multiplex PCR, and TCRdb kept only the in-frame ones, dropping some. The data show 90,000 to 100,000 clones, roughly 85% seen once. The germline V gene encodes CDR1 SGHKS and CDR2 YYEKEE (reference sequence). V was trimmed by 0 bases and J by 1 base, leaving 8 bases between them. This CDR3 spans 15 amino acids. Findings and limits, study-wide: Peripheral blood showed expansion of tumor-derived TCR clones after radiotherapy and ipilimumab. How blood T cell clones changed early, along with interferon-beta, reportedly forecast response best.

The sequences come from peripheral blood, collected from a patient treated with radiotherapy plus ipilimumab. The V and J genes are TRBV5-5 and TRBJ2-1; D could derive from TRBD1 or TRBD2 (5 bases each). The sequence was collected from a human donor with non-small cell lung cancer that progressed on radiotherapy plus ipilimumab. The CDR3 DNA sequence: TGTGCCAGCAGCTTGGTGGGGGAGTCCTACAATGAGCAGTTCTTC. Translated, it gives CASSLVGESYNEQFF.